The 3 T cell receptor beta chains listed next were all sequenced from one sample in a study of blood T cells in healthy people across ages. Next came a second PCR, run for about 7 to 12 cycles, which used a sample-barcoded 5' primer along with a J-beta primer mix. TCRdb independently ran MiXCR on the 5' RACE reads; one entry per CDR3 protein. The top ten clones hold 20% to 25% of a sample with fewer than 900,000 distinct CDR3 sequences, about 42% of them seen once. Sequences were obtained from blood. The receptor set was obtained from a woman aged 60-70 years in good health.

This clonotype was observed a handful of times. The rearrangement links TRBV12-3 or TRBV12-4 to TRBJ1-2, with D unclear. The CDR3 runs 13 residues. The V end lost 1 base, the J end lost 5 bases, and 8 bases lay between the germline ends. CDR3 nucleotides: TGTGCCAGCAGTTTAGGGTTGGGGTATGGCTACACCTTC. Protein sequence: CASSLGLGYGYTF.

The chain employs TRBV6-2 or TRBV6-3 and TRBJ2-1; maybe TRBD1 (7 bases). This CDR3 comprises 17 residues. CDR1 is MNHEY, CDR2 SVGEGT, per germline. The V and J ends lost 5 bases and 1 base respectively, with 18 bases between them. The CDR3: CASSTLRQGLSYNEQFF. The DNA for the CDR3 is TGTGCCAGCAGTACGCTCCGACAGGGACTTTCCTACAATGAGCAGTTCTTC.

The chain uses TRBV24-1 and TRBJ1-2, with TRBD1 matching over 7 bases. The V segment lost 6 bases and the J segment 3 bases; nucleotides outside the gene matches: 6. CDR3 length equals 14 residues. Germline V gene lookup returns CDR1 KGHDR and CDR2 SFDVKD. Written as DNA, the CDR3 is TGTGCCACCAGTTCCTCCGGGACAGACTATGGCTACACCTTC. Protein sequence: CATSSSGTDYGYTF.